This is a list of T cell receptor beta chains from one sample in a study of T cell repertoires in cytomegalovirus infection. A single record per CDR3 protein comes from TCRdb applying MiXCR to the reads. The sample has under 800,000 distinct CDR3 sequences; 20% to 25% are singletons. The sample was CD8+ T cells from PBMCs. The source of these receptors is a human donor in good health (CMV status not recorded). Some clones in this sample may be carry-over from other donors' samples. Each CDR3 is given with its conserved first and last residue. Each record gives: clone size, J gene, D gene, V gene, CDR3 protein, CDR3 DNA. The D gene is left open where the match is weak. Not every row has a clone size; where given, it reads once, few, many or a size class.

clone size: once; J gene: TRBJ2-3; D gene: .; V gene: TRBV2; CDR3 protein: CASSEDGPDLTDTQYF; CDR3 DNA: TGTGCCAGCAGTGAAGACGGACCCGACCTCACAGATACGCAGTATTTT
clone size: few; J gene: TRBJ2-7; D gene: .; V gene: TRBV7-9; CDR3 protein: CASSSGNIHTYEQYF; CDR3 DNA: TGTGCCAGCAGCTCTGGAAATATTCATACCTACGAGCAGTACTTC
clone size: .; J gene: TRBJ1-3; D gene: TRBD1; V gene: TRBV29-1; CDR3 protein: CSVEDLQGDTIYF; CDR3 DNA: TGCAGCGTTGAAGATCTCCAGGGGGACACCATATATTTT
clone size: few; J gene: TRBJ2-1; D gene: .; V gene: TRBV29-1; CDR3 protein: CSVGDWGSYNEQFF; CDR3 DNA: TGCAGCGTTGGTGATTGGGGTAGCTACAATGAGCAGTTCTTC
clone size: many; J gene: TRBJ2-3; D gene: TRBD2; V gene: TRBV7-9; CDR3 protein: CASSFSLAGAVTDTQYF; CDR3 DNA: TGTGCCAGCAGCTTTTCTCTAGCGGGGGCCGTCACAGATACGCAGTATTTT
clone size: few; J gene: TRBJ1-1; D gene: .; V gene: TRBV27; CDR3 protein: CASSPQWGGNTEAFF; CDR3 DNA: TGTGCCAGCAGTCCTCAATGGGGAGGAAACACTGAAGCTTTCTTT
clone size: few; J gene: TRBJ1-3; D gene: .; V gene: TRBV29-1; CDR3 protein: CSVEEKIYSGNTIYF; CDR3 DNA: TGCAGCGTTGAAGAAAAAATTTACTCTGGAAACACCATATATTTT
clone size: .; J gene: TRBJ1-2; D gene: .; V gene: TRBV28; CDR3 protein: CASSFEGDYGYTF; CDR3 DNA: TGTGCCAGCAGTTTCGAGGGGGACTATGGCTACACCTTC
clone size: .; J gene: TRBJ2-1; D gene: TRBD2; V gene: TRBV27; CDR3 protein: CASSLNVPTSGGLNEQFF; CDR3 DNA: TGTGCCAGCAGTTTAAACGTCCCGACTAGCGGGGGGCTCAATGAGCAGTTCTTC
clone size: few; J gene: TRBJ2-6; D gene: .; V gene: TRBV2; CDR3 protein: CASRGSVGTGANVLTF; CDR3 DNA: TGTGCCAGCAGGGGAAGCGTGGGAACTGGGGCCAACGTCCTGACTTTC
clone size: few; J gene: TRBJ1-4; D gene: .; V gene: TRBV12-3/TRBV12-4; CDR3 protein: CASSFEGVNEKLFF; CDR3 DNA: TGTGCCAGCAGCTTTGAGGGAGTAAATGAAAAACTGTTTTTT
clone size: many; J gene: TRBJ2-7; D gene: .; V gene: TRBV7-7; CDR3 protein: CASSWGHPYEQYF; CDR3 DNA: TGTGCTAGCAGCTGGGGACACCCATACGAGCAGTACTTC
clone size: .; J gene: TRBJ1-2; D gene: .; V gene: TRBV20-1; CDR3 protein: CSARAEGNYGYTF; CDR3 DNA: TGCAGTGCTAGGGCAGAGGGAAACTATGGCTACACCTTC
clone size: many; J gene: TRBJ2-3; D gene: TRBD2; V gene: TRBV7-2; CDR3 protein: CASSLLAPGLARADTQYF; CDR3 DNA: TGTGCCAGCAGCTTACTTGCCCCGGGACTAGCGAGGGCCGATACGCAGTATTTT
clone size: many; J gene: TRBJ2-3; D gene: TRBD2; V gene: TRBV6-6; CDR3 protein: CASSPRLAGGKTDTQYF; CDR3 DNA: TGTGCCAGCAGTCCACGACTAGCGGGGGGGAAGACAGATACGCAGTATTTT
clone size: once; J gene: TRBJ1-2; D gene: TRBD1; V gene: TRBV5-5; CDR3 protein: CASRSGTGVSYGYTF; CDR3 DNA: TGTGCCAGCAGGTCCGGGACAGGGGTCTCCTATGGCTACACCTTC
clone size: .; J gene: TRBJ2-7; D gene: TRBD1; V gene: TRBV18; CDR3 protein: CARSPWDREGSKMGEQYF; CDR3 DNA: TGTGCCCGCTCGCCCTGGGACAGGGAGGGATCGAAAATGGGCGAGCAGTACTTC
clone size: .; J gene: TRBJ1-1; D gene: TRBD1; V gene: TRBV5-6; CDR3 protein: CASSLGTGLSEAFF; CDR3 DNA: TGTGCCAGCAGCTTGGGGACAGGGTTAAGTGAAGCTTTCTTT
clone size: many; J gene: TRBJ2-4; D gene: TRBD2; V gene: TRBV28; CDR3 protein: CASSSGLAGNLLAKNIQYF; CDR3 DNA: TGTGCCAGCAGTTCGGGACTAGCGGGGAACCTTTTAGCCAAAAACATTCAGTACTTC
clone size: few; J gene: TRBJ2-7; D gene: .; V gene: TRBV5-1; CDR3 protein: CASSLGIGRDEQYF; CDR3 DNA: TGCGCCAGCAGCTTGGGCATAGGGCGGGACGAGCAGTACTTC
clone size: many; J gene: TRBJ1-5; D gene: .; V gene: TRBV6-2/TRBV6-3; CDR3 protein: CASQNRVSNQPQHF; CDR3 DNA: TGTGCCAGCCAGAACAGGGTTAGCAATCAGCCCCAGCATTTT
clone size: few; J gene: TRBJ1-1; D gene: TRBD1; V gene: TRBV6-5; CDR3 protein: CASSLRQGAITEAFF; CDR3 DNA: TGTGCCAGCAGCCTAAGACAGGGGGCTATCACTGAAGCTTTCTTT
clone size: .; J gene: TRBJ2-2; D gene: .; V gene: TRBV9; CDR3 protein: CATRKSTGELFF; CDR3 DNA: TGTGCCACCCGGAAGAGCACCGGGGAGCTGTTTTTT
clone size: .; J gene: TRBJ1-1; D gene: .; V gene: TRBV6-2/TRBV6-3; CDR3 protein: CASSYSPQGLNTEAFF; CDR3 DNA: TGTGCCAGCAGTTACTCCCCACAGGGATTGAACACTGAAGCTTTCTTT
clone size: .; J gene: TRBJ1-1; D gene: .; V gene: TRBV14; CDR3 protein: CASSPQIKVNTEAFF; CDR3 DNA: TGTGCCAGCAGTCCCCAAATAAAAGTGAACACTGAAGCTTTCTTT
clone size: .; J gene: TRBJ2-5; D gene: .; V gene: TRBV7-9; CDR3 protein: CASSAPAVQETQYF; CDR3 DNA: TGTGCCAGCAGCGCCCCGGCAGTCCAAGAGACCCAGTACTTC
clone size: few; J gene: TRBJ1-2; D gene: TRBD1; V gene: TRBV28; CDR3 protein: CASTERDRGLYGYTF; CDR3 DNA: TGTGCCAGCACCGAGCGGGACAGGGGGCTCTATGGCTACACCTTC
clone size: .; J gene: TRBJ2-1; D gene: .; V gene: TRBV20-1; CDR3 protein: CSARGRGWVKQFF; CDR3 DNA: TGCAGTGCTAGGGGGCGGGGTTGGGTGAAGCAGTTCTTC
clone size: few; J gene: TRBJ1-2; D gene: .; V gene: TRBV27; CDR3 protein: CASSTTQVDGYTF; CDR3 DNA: TGTGCCAGCAGTACCACACAGGTAGATGGCTACACCTTC
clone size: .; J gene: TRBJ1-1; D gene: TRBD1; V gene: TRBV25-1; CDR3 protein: CASRSRTGGHTEAFF; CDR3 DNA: TGTGCCAGCAGATCCCGGACAGGGGGTCACACTGAAGCTTTCTTT
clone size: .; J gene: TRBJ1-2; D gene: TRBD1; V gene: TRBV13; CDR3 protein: CASSLAGGPEIYGYTF; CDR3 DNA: TGTGCCAGCAGCTTAGCAGGGGGCCCCGAGATATATGGCTACACCTTC
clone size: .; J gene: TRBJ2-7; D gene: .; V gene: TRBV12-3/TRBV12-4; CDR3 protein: CASSPMDSYEQYF; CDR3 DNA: TGTGCCAGCAGTCCTATGGACAGTTACGAGCAGTACTTC
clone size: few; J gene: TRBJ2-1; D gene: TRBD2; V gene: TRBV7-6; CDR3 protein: CASSLDQAGAYNEQFF; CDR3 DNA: TGTGCCAGCAGCTTAGATCAAGCGGGGGCCTACAATGAGCAGTTCTTC
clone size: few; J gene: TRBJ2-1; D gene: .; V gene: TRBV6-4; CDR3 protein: CASSESSVSYNEQFF; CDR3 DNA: TGTGCCAGCAGTGAATCGTCCGTCAGCTACAATGAGCAGTTCTTC
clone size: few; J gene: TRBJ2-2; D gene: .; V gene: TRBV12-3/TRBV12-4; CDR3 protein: CASSFHILGELFF; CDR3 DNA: TGTGCCAGCAGTTTCCACATTCTCGGGGAGCTGTTTTTT
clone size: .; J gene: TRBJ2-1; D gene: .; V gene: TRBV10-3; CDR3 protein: CAISGADSSYNEQFF; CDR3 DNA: TGTGCCATCAGCGGAGCGGACAGCTCCTACAATGAGCAGTTCTTC
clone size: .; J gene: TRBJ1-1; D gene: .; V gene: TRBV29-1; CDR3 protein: CSGVLGGSTEAFF; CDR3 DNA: TGCAGCGGCGTATTAGGGGGTAGTACTGAAGCTTTCTTT
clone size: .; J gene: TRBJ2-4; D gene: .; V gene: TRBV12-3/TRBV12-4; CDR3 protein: CASSSPTRDGKNIQYF; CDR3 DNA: TGTGCCAGCTCCTCTCCCACCAGGGACGGGAAAAACATTCAGTACTTC
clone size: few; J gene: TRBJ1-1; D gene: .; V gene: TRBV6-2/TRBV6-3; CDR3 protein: CASTPDPNTEAFF; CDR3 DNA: TGTGCCAGCACCCCGGACCCTAACACTGAAGCTTTCTTT
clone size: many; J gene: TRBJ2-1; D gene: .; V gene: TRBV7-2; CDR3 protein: CASSLDGEQFF; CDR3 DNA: TGTGCCAGCAGCTTAGATGGGGAGCAGTTCTTC
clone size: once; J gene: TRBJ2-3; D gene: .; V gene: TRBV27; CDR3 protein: CASSLRRSGTDTQYF; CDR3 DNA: TGTGCCAGCAGTTTACGTCGAAGCGGCACAGATACGCAGTATTTT
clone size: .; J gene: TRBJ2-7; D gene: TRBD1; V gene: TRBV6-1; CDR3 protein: CASTEGRGTYEQYF; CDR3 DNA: TGTGCCAGCACCGAGGGCAGGGGGACCTACGAGCAGTACTTC
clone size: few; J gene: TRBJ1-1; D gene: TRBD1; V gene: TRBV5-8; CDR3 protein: CASSQDREGGDTEAFF; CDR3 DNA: TGTGCCAGCAGCCAGGACAGGGAAGGGGGGGACACTGAAGCTTTCTTT
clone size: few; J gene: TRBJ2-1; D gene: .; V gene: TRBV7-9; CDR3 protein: CASSLALTFYNEQFF; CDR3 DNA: TGTGCCAGCAGCTTAGCGCTTACGTTCTACAATGAGCAGTTCTTC
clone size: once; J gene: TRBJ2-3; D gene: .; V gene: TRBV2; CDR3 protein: CVSIRSADTQYF; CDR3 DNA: TGTGTCAGCATCAGGTCAGCAGATACGCAGTATTTT
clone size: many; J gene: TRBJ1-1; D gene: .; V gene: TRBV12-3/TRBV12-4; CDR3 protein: CASSPTIGGPGTEAFF; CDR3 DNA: TGTGCCAGCAGTCCAACCATAGGGGGTCCTGGCACTGAAGCTTTCTTT
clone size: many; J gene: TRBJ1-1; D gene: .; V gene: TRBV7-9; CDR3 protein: CASSHPGLKNTEAFF; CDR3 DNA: TGTGCCAGCAGCCACCCGGGACTGAAGAACACTGAAGCTTTCTTT
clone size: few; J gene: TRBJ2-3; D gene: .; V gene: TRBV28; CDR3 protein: CASSLDQGWDTQYF; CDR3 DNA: TGTGCCAGCAGTTTAGACCAGGGATGGGATACGCAGTATTTT
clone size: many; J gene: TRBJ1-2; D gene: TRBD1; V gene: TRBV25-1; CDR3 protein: CASSDWDRVYGYTF; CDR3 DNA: TGTGCCAGCAGTGACTGGGACAGGGTTTATGGCTACACCTTC
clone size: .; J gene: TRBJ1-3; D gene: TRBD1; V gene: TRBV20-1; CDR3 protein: CSARKTGENTIYF; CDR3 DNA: TGCAGTGCTAGAAAGACAGGGGAAAACACCATATATTTT
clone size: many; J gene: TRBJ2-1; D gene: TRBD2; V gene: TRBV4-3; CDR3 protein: CASSPMTSGGDYNEQFF; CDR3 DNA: TGCGCCAGCAGCCCCATGACTAGCGGGGGCGATTACAATGAGCAGTTCTTC
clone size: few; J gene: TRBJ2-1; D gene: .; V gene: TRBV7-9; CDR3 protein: CASSLGRIHEQFF; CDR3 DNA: TGTGCCAGCAGCTTAGGCAGGATCCATGAGCAGTTCTTC
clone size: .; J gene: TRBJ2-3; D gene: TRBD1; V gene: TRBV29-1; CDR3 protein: CSVVPTGSTDTQYF; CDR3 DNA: TGCAGCGTGGTCCCGACAGGGAGCACAGATACGCAGTATTTT